The clone carrying this TCR beta chain was observed many times. The V end was cut by 1 base, the J end by 6 bases, with 16 bases between. Germline-derived CDR1 and CDR2 are LGHDT and YNNKEL (reference sequence). The CDR3 runs to 15 residues. The sample is drawn from a study of HIV-infected children after antiretroviral therapy interruption. Across the whole study: Samples from the continuous-treatment group were taken at weeks 0, 48 and 150.

A 3' RACE protocol on RNA, with unique molecular identifiers, produced the TCR library. TCRdb processed the 3' RACE reads anew with MiXCR; each CDR3 protein has one entry. The data contain more than 40,000 distinct CDR3 sequences, 4.3% of them singletons. Documented treatment: PENTA 11 planned treatment interruption arm or continuous ART arm. The sample was CD45RA+ CD4+ T cells from PBMCs, pooled from several time points, taken from a donor given antiretroviral therapy, either interrupted or continuous. Subset given: naive CD4+ CD45RA+ CD45RO- T cells. V and J are TRBV3-1 and TRBJ2-7, with TRBD2 as a possible D gene (6 bases). The source is a pool of human donors with HIV. The CDR3 DNA reads as TGTGCCAGCAGCCAAGGTGGCGGGGAACGATCCGAGCAGTACTTC. It is translated as CASSQGGGERSEQYF.